This T cell receptor beta chain stems from a study of identical twins. Whole-study results and caveats: Invariant cells of the MAIT and iNKT types might have partly distorted the zero-insertion analyses. Weaker excess sharing between twins was seen in beta out-of-frame sequences.

The CDR3 has 14 amino acids. Trimming took off 6 bases at V and 2 bases at J, with 11 bases between the two ends. Germline CDR1 and CDR2: LNHDA and SQIVND (reference sequence). This clonotype was seen more than once but under ten times. The antigen remains unidentified. TCRdb reprocessed the 5' RACE reads with MiXCR, giving one entry per CDR3 protein. The data hold 100,000 to 110,000 distinct CDR3 sequences, with 4.5% to 6.5% observed a single time. This TCR was recovered from a woman between 45 and 65 years old in good health. This sequence joins TRBV19 and TRBJ1-5; maybe TRBD1 (6 bases). Sequenced sample: memory T cells sorted from blood. The CDR3 loop is CASREAGGNQPQHF. The DNA of the CDR3 is TGTGCCAGTAGAGAGGCAGGGGGCAATCAGCCCCAGCATTTT.